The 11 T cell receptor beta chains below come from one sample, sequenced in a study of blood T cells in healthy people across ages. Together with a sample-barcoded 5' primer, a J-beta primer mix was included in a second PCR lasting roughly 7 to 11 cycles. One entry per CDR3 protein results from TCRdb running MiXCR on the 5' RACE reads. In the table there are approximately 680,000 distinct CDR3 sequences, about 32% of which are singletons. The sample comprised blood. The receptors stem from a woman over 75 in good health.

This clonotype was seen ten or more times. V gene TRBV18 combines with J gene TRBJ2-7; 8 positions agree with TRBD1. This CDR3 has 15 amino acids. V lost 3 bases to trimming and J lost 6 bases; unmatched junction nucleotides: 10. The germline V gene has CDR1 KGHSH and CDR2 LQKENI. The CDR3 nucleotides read TGTGCCAGCTCACCTAGGACAGGGAATCTTCTCGAGCAGTACTTC. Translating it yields CASSPRTGNLLEQYF.

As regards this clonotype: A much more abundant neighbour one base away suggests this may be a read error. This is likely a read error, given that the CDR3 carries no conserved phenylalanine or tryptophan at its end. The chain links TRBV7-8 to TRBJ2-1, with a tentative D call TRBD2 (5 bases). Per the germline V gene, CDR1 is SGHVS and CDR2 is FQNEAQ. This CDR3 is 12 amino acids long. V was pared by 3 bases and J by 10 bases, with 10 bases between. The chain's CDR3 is CASSFPTGEQFL. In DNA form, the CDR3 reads TGTGCCAGCAGCTTCCCCACGGGGGAGCAGTTCTTA.

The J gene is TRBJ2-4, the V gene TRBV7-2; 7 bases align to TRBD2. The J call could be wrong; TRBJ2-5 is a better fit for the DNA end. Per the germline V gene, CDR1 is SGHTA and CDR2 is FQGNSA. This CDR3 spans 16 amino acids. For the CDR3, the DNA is TGTGCCAGCATTCGTAGGGGAGGGGACCTCCAAGAGACCCAGTACTTC. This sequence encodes CASIRRGGDLQETQYF.

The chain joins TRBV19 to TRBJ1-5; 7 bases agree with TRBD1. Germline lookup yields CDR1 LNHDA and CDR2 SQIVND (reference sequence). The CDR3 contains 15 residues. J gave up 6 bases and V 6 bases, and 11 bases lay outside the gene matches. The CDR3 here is CASSPDRVGGQPQHF. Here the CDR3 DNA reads TGTGCCAGTAGCCCTGACAGGGTCGGAGGTCAGCCCCAGCATTTT.

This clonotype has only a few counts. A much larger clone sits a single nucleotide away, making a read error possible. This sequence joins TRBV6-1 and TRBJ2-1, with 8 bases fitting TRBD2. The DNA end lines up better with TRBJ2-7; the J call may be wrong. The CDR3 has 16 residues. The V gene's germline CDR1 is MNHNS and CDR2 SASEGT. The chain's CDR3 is CASSEAERGILGEQYF. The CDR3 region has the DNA TGTGCCAGCAGTGAAGCTGAGCGGGGGATTTTGGGTGAGCAGTACTTC.

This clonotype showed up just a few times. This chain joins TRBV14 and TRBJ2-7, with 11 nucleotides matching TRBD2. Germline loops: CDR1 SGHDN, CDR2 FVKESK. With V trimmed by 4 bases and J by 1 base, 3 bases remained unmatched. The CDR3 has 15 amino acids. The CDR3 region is CASSPTSGGSYEQYF. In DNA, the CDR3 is TGTGCCAGCAGCCCTACTAGCGGGGGTTCCTACGAGCAGTACTTC. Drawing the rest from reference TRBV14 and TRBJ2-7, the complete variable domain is EAGVTQFPSHSVIEKGQTVTLRCDPISGHDNLYWYRRVMGKEIKFLLHFVKESKQDESGMPNNRFLAERTGGTYSTLKVQPAELEDSGVYFCASSPTSGGSYEQYFGPGTRLTVT.

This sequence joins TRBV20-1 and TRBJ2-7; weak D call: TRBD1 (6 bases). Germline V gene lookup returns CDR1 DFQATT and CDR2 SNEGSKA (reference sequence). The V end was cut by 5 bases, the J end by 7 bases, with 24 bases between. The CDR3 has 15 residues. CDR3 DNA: TGCAGTGCTGGGCCTCCGGGGACACGTAACAATGAGCAGTACTTC. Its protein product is CSAGPPGTRNNEQYF.

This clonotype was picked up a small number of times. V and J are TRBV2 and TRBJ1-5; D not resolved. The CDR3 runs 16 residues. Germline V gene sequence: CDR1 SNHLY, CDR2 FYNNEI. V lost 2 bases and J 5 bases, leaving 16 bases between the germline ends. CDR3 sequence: CASSESSRGIYQPQHF. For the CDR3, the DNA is TGTGCCAGCAGTGAAAGTTCCCGAGGGATTTATCAGCCCCAGCATTTT.

The CDR3 protein is CASSLGQRANYGYTF. The CDR3 region has the DNA TGTGCCAGCAGCTTGGGGCAGCGAGCGAACTATGGCTACACCTTC. The chain couples TRBV5-6 to TRBJ1-2; D remains unclear. Germline CDR1 reads SGHDT; CDR2 reads YYEEEE. The V gene lost 0 bases and the J gene lost 2 bases, with 11 bases spanning the gap. The CDR3 sequence is 15 residues long.

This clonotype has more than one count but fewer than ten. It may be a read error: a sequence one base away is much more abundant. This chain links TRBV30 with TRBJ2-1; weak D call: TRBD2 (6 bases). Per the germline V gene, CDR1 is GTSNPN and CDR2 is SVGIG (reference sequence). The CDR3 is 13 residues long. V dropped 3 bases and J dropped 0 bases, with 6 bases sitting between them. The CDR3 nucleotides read TGTGCCTGGAGGGGGGGCTCCTACAATGAGCAGTTCTTC. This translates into CAWRGGSYNEQFF.

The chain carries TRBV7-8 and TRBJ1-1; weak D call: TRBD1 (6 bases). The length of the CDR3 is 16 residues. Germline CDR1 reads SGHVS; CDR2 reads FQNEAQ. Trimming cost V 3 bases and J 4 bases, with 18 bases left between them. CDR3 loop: CASSFRNRVTGTEAFF. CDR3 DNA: TGTGCCAGCAGCTTCAGAAACAGGGTGACTGGCACTGAAGCTTTCTTT.